The 22 T cell receptor beta chains below come from one sample, sequenced in a study of T cell clonality in common variable immunodeficiency. Broader study findings: In common variable immunodeficiency, TCR beta chains reportedly carried fewer deletions and N-nucleotide insertions.

Using immunoSEQ multiplex PCR, the repertoire was profiled, and TCRdb retains in-frame clones only, with some absent. The sample contains 30,000 or so clones, none of them singletons. These receptors have no known antigen. Material for sequencing was peripheral blood mononuclear cells. The origin of the receptors is a human donor with common variable immunodeficiency.

This clone was found many times. The read is 3 residues too short to cover the CDR3 end, so that end is filled in from the germline J gene. The chain uses TRBV14 and TRBJ2-7; D might be TRBD1 (5 bases). Looked up from germline, CDR1 is SGHDN and CDR2 is FVKESK. The CDR3 sequence is 15 residues long. The germline V and J ends were trimmed by 1 base and 2 bases, with 12 bases remaining between them. The CDR3 bases that were read are TGTGCCAGCAGCCAAGGGGGCCCTTTTCCCTACGAG. This sequence encodes CASSQGGPFPYE. The full-length CDR3 reads as CASSQGGPFPYEQYF.

Concerning this clone: The CDR3 extends 3 residues past the end of the read, so its final part is completed from the germline J gene. This chain links TRBV7-9 with TRBJ2-5, with D unresolved. Germline CDR1 and CDR2: SEHNR and FQNEAQ (reference sequence). The V gene lost 8 bases and the J gene lost 4 bases, with 17 bases spanning the gap. The CDR3 has 14 amino acids. CDR3 DNA (partial): TGTGCCAGCGGCGAGGCCGAACAGTCAGAGACC. Translation: CASGEAEQSET. The whole CDR3 is CASGEAEQSETQYF.

Details on this clone: The observed sequence ends 3 residues before the CDR3 terminus, with the missing tail filled in from the germline J gene. V is TRBV18 and J is TRBJ2-6, with 8 bases that match TRBD1. This CDR3 spans 17 amino acids. V gave up 3 bases and J gave up 2 bases; unmatched junction bases: 6. Germline CDR1 reads KGHSH; CDR2 reads LQKENI. The part of the CDR3 DNA that was read is TGTGCCAGCTCACCGGGACAGGCGAGCGCTGGGGCCAACGTC. As protein: CASSPGQASAGANV. Given in full, the CDR3 is CASSPGQASAGANVLTF.

With regard to this clone: From the germline J gene comes the end of the CDR3, since the read stops 3 residues before it. The chain uses TRBV30 and TRBJ1-3; D gene uncertain. Trimming removed 2 bases at V and 0 bases at J, with 8 bases between. The CDR3 loop spans 14 amino acids. Looked up from germline, CDR1 is GTSNPN and CDR2 is SVGIG (reference sequence). CDR3 DNA, as far as it was read: TGTGCCTGGAGTATTACATCCTCTGGAAACACC. This translates into CAWSITSSGNT. The full CDR3 reads CAWSITSSGNTIYF.

There are many counts of this clone. The DNA ends 3 residues before the CDR3 does, and the rest of the CDR3 is filled in from the germline J gene. The gene calls are TRBV29-1 and TRBJ2-1; TRBD2 matches 8 bases. The V gene's germline CDR1 is SQVTM and CDR2 ANQGSEA. This CDR3 is 16 amino acids long. The V segment lost 4 bases and the J segment 0 bases; nucleotides outside the gene matches: 8. CDR3 bases read: TGCAGCGTTGGAGTACGGGGGGGGAGCTCCTACAATGAG. This sequence encodes CSVGVRGGSSYNE. The entire CDR3 is CSVGVRGGSSYNEQFF.

This clone was seen more than once but under ten times. The sequence runs out 3 residues before the end of the CDR3; the remainder is reconstructed from the germline J gene. This chain joins TRBV7-9 and TRBJ1-1, with no clear D. Germline lookup yields CDR1 SEHNR and CDR2 FQNEAQ (reference sequence). The CDR3 contains 11 residues. The covered CDR3 bases are TGTGCCAGCAGCTCACCGGGGGAA. Residues: CASSSPGE. The whole CDR3 sequence reads CASSSPGEAFF.

Comment on this clone: The read ends 3 residues before the CDR3 terminus; that terminus is restored from the germline J gene. The V and J genes are TRBV7-6 and TRBJ2-7; D is perhaps TRBD1 or TRBD2 (6 bases each). With 5 bases removed from V and 2 bases from J, the gap between germline ends came to 13 bases. Germline V gives CDR1 SGHVS, CDR2 FNYEAQ. This CDR3 comprises 14 residues. Incomplete CDR3 DNA: TGTGCCAGCAGCGGAGGGGACAACCCCTACGAG. Translation gives CASSGGDNPYE. The full CDR3 sequence reads CASSGGDNPYEQYF.

Details on this clone: The DNA ends 3 residues before the CDR3 does, and the rest of the CDR3 is filled in from the germline J gene. The genes are TRBV7-9 and TRBJ2-1, with 7 bases lining up with TRBD1. The ends lost 3 bases at V and 2 bases at J; junction bases unmatched: 4. The CDR3 length is 15 residues. Germline V lookup: CDR1 SEHNR, CDR2 FQNEAQ (reference sequence). The sequenced part of the CDR3 DNA is TGTGCCAGCAGCTTGACGACAGGGACCTACAATGAG. Translation gives CASSLTTGTYNE. Given in full, the CDR3 is CASSLTTGTYNEQFF.

There are a few counts of this clone. The covered CDR3 bases are TGTGCCAGCAGCTTCTTACAGTTCCGCACAGATACG. Translating gives CASSFLQFRTDT. Given in full, the CDR3 is CASSFLQFRTDTQYF. The chain employs TRBV7-9 and TRBJ2-3; D call uncertain. The read terminates 3 residues before the CDR3 end, so the remaining end is supplied by the germline J gene. The CDR3 sequence is 15 residues long. CDR1 SEHNR and CDR2 FQNEAQ come from the germline V gene (reference sequence). The V gene lost 3 bases and the J gene lost 1 base, with 11 bases spanning the gap. Full variable domain (rest looked up from reference TRBV7-9 and TRBJ2-3): DTGVSQNPRHKITKRGQNVTFRCDPISEHNRLYWYRQTLGQGPEFLTYFQNEAQLEKSRLLSDRFSAERPKGSFSTLEIQRTEQGDSAMYLCASSFLQFRTDTQYFGPGTRLTVL.

This clone was picked up a small number of times. Read sequence stops 3 residues before the CDR3 end, and the germline J gene provides the missing end. V usage is TRBV6-2 or TRBV6-3 and J usage is TRBJ2-3; 11 positions agree with TRBD2. CDR1 and CDR2 (germline): MNHEY, SVGEGT. The CDR3 covers 15 residues. V was pared by 5 bases and J by 2 bases, with 3 bases of the junction left unmatched. The CDR3 DNA, read in part, is TGTGCCAGCAGTCATAGCGGGGGGGCCACAGATACG. It yields the protein CASSHSGGATDT. The full CDR3 reads CASSHSGGATDTQYF.

This clone was observed a few times. The read falls 3 residues short of the CDR3 end, and the missing part is taken from the germline J gene. This sequence joins TRBV11-2 and TRBJ2-1; TRBD2 is a possible D gene (6 bases). Per the germline V gene, CDR1 is SGHAT and CDR2 is FQNNGV. The length of the CDR3 is 15 residues. V lost 5 bases to trimming and J lost 1 base, with 12 bases between them. The CDR3 region is CASSRTGGSYNEQFF. The sequenced CDR3 bases are TGTGCCAGCAGCCGGACCGGGGGATCCTACAATGAG. The variable domain in full, completed from reference TRBV11-2 and TRBJ2-1, reads EAGVAQSPRYKIIEKRQSVAFWCNPISGHATLYWYQQILGQGPKLLIQFQNNGVVDDSQLPKDRFSAERLKGVDSTLKIQPAKLEDSAVYLCASSRTGGSYNEQFFGPGTRLTVL.

This clone was seen more than once but under ten times. The read is 3 residues too short to cover the CDR3 end, so that end is filled in from the germline J gene. The rearrangement uses TRBV30 and TRBJ2-3, with 9 bases lining up with TRBD2. CDR1 and CDR2 from the germline V gene are GTSNPN and SVGIG (reference sequence). V was clipped by 5 bases and J by 3 bases; unmatched bases: 3. The CDR3 contains 13 residues. The CDR3 spells CAWGAGGTDTQYF. CDR3 bases read: TGTGCCTGGGGGGCGGGGGGGACAGATACG.

This clone was counted a few times. The sequenced fragment ends 3 residues before the CDR3 boundary, so the rest is inferred from the germline J gene. This chain connects TRBV2 to TRBJ2-5; the D gene is possibly TRBD2 (5 bases). The length of the CDR3 is 14 residues. Trimming stripped 6 bases from V and 4 bases from J, with 15 bases between. The germline CDR1 and CDR2 sequences are SNHLY and FYNNEI. CDR3 DNA (partial): TGTGCCAGCAGAAAACCTTCAGCGGTAGAGACC. This sequence encodes CASRKPSAVET. In full, the CDR3 is CASRKPSAVETQYF.

A note on this clone: The sequence runs out 3 residues before the end of the CDR3; the remainder is reconstructed from the germline J gene. The chain carries TRBV18 and TRBJ2-5; a weak D match, TRBD2 (6 bases). V was cut by 3 bases and J by 4 bases, with 15 bases left in between. Per the germline V gene, CDR1 is KGHSH and CDR2 is LQKENI. CDR3 length: 15 amino acids. Incomplete CDR3 DNA: TGTGCCAGCTCACCGGAGGGCTGTATGGGAGAGACC. It encodes CASSPEGCMGET. The entire CDR3 reads CASSPEGCMGETQYF.

Only a few counts were recorded for this clone. The read finishes 3 residues shy of the CDR3 end, and the germline J gene is used to complete it. The V gene is TRBV7-2, the J gene TRBJ1-2; D is possibly TRBD1 (6 bases). Trimming removed 5 bases from V and 2 bases from J, with 12 bases in between. CDR1 and CDR2 (germline): SGHTA, FQGNSA. The CDR3 is 14 amino acids. CDR3 sequence: CASSSGGQNYGYTF. The DNA read from the CDR3 is TGTGCCAGCAGCAGCGGAGGACAGAACTATGGC.

As regards this clone: Read data end 3 residues before the CDR3 end; the end is taken from the germline J gene. The rearrangement uses TRBV13 and TRBJ1-6, with D tentatively TRBD1 (6 bases). Trimming stripped 5 bases from V and 10 bases from J, with 15 bases between. The CDR3 is made up of 14 amino acids. Germline CDR1 and CDR2: PRHDT and FYEKMQ (reference sequence). Incomplete CDR3 DNA: TGTGCCAGCAGCCCACGACAGGCTGGGTCACCC. This translates into CASSPRQAGSP. The entire CDR3 protein reads CASSPRQAGSPLHF.

Concerning this clone itself: The read stops 3 residues short of the end of the CDR3; the missing end is completed from the germline J gene. The chain employs TRBV7-2 and TRBJ1-2; weak D call: TRBD1 (5 bases). Trimming removed 1 base at V and 2 bases at J, with 5 bases between. The germline V gene has CDR1 SGHTA and CDR2 FQGNSA. The CDR3 extends over 13 amino acids. This chain's CDR3 is CASSLGQNYGYTF. The CDR3 DNA, read in part, is TGTGCCAGCAGCTTAGGACAGAACTATGGC.

As concerns this clone: The read stops 3 residues short of the end of the CDR3; the missing end is completed from the germline J gene. This chain joins TRBV6-1 and TRBJ2-2; D is unresolved. This CDR3 has 15 residues. V was cut by 3 bases and J by 1 base, with 9 bases left in between. Germline lookup yields CDR1 MNHNS and CDR2 SASEGT. The CDR3 bases that were read are TGTGCCAGCAGTGAGAGTGGGCTGAACACCGGGGAG. Translated: CASSESGLNTGE. The full CDR3 protein reads CASSESGLNTGELFF.

This clone is judged medium-sized. The CDR3 goes on 3 residues after the read ends, and that part is filled in from the germline J gene. This rearrangement joins TRBV29-1 to TRBJ2-1, with 10 bases that match TRBD2. Germline CDR1 reads SQVTM; CDR2 reads ANQGSEA. V dropped 3 bases and J dropped 4; count of bases not matched to a gene: 6. The CDR3 runs to 15 residues. Incomplete CDR3 DNA: TGCAGCGTTGACGCTAGCGGGGGATCATACAATGAG. It translates to CSVDASGGSYNE. The whole CDR3 region reads CSVDASGGSYNEQFF.

This clone came up many times. The read falls 3 residues short of the CDR3 end, and the missing part is taken from the germline J gene. The chain uses TRBV7-2 and TRBJ2-5; TRBD2 matches at 9 bases. The CDR3 loop spans 13 amino acids. Germline CDR1 SGHTA, CDR2 FQGNSA. The V segment lost 5 bases and the J segment 4 bases; nucleotides outside the gene matches: 2. The CDR3 here is CASSAGLAETQYF. The CDR3 bases that were read are TGTGCCAGCAGCGCGGGACTAGCAGAGACC.

Ten or more counts support this clone. The sequence runs out 3 residues before the end of the CDR3; the remainder is reconstructed from the germline J gene. J is TRBJ1-2 and V is TRBV18, with TRBD1 matching 7 bases. CDR3 length equals 13 residues. The germline CDR1 and CDR2 sequences are KGHSH and LQKENI. The J segment lost 4 bases and the V segment lost 6 bases, leaving 5 bases of the junction unmatched. CDR3 amino acids: CASSDGQVYGYTF. The part of the CDR3 DNA that was read is TGTGCCAGCTCTGATGGACAGGTCTATGGC.

On this clone itself: The read terminates 3 residues before the CDR3 end, so the remaining end is supplied by the germline J gene. The chain employs TRBV19 and TRBJ1-1; 7 nucleotides align to TRBD1. From germline, CDR1 is LNHDA and CDR2 SQIVND (reference sequence). This CDR3 comprises 14 residues. Trimming at V came to 6 bases and at J to 4 bases, leaving 8 bases not matched to a gene. The covered CDR3 bases are TGTGCCAGTAGGCCACAGGGGATTGGCACTGAA. As protein: CASRPQGIGTE. The CDR3 reads in full as CASRPQGIGTEAFF.